This T cell receptor (beta chain) was sequenced for a study of blood T cell repertoires in COVID-19 (dated by TCRdb to the early 2020s). About the investigation overall: Samples covering the acute and convalescent phases of COVID-19 were provided by collaborators in the United States, Italy and Spain. The material from the prospective study consisted of cDNA or gDNA derived from T cells, B-cell-depleted T cells, or PBMCs. Subjects who had been exposed to COVID-19, were actively infected with it, or had recovered from it provided the deeply sampled blood TCRbeta repertoires that made up the dataset. A freely available public database, intended as a resource for researchers studying the immune response to SARS-CoV-2, is where the repertoires were released. The samples were drawn from two sources: the first 160 participants of the ongoing ImmuneRACE study, and over 1,000 subjects contributed by 6 global collaborators. A de-identified subject ID, COVID-19 status, age in years and sex were almost always included in the sample metadata. Where available, HLA class I and class II types were obtained from metadata supplied by the sample provider rather than from assay-based typing. Broader findings and caveats from the paper: The quantity of clinical and demographic metadata differed by source and by participant and was supplied without curation.

TCRbeta CDR3 regions were amplified from genomic DNA by means of the immunoSEQ Assay, a bias-controlled multiplex PCR. Under the source paper's analysis protocol: The number of nucleated cells in each sample was estimated by amplification of reference gene primers within the assay. Sequence reads were collapsed and filtered to measure the absolute abundance of every unique TCRbeta CDR3 rearrangement. Productive Simpson clonality was computed per sample as the square root of Simpson's diversity index over productive rearrangements. TCRdb mirrors the immuneACCESS table, restricted to in-frame sequences. Some clones are absent from its copies; in checked studies, under half trace to an unresolved V gene, and the reason for the others is unknown. V, J and clone size are those of that table, while D and trimming were read from the DNA. The sample records some 47,000 clones, 89% of which are singletons. The top ten constitute 4.5% to 6% of the sample.

A remark on this clone: No antigen is known for it. Base qualities are not provided; no much larger clone lies one nucleotide away.

Whole blood was collected in K2EDTA tubes by collaborating institutions according to the institutions' own protocols. For TCRbeta analysis, collaborator samples were shipped as frozen whole blood, as isolated PBMCs, or as DNA extracted from either sample type. According to the germline V gene, CDR1 reads MGHRA and CDR2 reads YSYEKL. The cysteine opens and the phenylalanine closes a CDR3 of 13 amino acids. The CDR3 DNA has 39 bases and is translated from base 1. Germline trimming amounts to 4 bases on V and 3 bases on J, with 1 as the count of junction bases outside the gene matches. This TCR was recovered from a man between 60 and 70 years old with active COVID-19. Sequencing was done on a sample of peripheral blood. The sequence links TRBV4-1 to TRBJ2-7, with TRBD2 matching 9 junction bases. The CDR3 in this case is CASSPTSGYEQYF. The nucleotide sequence reads TGCGCCAGCAGCCCGACTAGCGGCTACGAGCAGTACTTC.